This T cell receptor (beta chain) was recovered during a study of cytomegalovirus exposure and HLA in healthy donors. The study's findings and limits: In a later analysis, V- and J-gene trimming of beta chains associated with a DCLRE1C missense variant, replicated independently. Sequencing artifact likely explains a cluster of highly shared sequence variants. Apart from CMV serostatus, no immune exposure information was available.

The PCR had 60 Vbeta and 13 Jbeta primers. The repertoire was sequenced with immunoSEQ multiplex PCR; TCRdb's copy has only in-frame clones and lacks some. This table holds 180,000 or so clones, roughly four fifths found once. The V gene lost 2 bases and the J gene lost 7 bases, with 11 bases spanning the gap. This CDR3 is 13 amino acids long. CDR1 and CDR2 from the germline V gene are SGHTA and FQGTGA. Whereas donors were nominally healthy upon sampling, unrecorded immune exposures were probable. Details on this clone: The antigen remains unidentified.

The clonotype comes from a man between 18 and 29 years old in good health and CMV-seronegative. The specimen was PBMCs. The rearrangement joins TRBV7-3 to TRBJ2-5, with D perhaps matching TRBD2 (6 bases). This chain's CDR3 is CASSLGHGGTQYF. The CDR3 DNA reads TGTGCCAGCAGCTTAGGACACGGGGGGACCCAGTACTTC. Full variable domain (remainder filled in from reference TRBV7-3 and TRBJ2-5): GAGVSQTPSNKVTEKGKYVELRCDPISGHTALYWYRQSLGQGPEFLIYFQGTGAADDSGLPNDRFFAVRPEGSVSTLKIQRTERGDSAVYLCASSLGHGGTQYFGPGTRLLVL.